One and the same sample provided the 9 T cell receptor beta chains below, sequenced in a study of blood T cell repertoires in COVID-19. Libraries were prepared by immunoSEQ multiplex PCR; TCRdb keeps only in-frame clonotypes and omits some of them. The data contain thousands of clones, 80% to 90% of them singletons. Sequencing was carried out using peripheral blood. These receptors all stem from a human donor in a cohort sampled during active COVID-19.

The chain has TRBV5-4 and TRBJ2-2; a possible D gene is TRBD1 (6 bases). The V and J ends lost 4 bases and 4 bases respectively, with 17 bases between them. CDR3 length: 16 residues. Germline V CDR1 and CDR2: SGHNT, YYREEE (reference sequence). CDR3: CASSGAGTYGTGELFF. Here the CDR3 DNA reads TGTGCCAGCAGCGGCGCCGGGACATACGGCACCGGGGAGCTGTTTTTT.

This sequence joins TRBV7-8 and TRBJ2-2, with TRBD1 matching over 9 bases. The germline V gene has CDR1 SGHVS and CDR2 FQNEAQ. The ends lost 5 bases at V and 8 bases at J; junction bases unmatched: 9. The CDR3 has 15 residues. The DNA for the CDR3 is TGTGCCAGCAGCCATGGACAGGGGTTGGGTGGGGAGCTGTTTTTT. As protein: CASSHGQGLGGELFF.

This chain connects TRBV28 to TRBJ1-3; D is undetermined. Trimming stripped 5 bases from V and 3 bases from J, with 5 bases between. Germline CDR1 MDHEN, CDR2 SYDVKM. The CDR3 sequence is 12 residues long. In DNA, the CDR3 is TGTGCCAGCAGTCGCAGTGGAAACACCATATATTTT. Residues: CASSRSGNTIYF.

The chain links TRBV5-4 to TRBJ1-1; D remains unclear. CDR3 length: 13 amino acids. In germline, CDR1 is SGHNT, CDR2 YYREEE (reference sequence). Trimming took off 1 base at V and 10 bases at J, with 14 bases between the two ends. CDR3 region: CASSLPTLEAAFF. The CDR3 coding sequence is TGTGCCAGCAGCTTGCCAACACTAGAGGCAGCTTTCTTT.

The chain uses TRBV15 and TRBJ1-5, with D unresolved. The CDR3 totals 17 residues. V was pared by 0 bases and J by 1 base, with 13 bases between. Germline V gives CDR1 LNHNV, CDR2 YYDKDF (reference sequence). This CDR3 is CATSRDRRHGSNQPQHF. CDR3 nucleotides: TGTGCCACCAGCAGAGACAGGCGCCATGGGAGCAATCAGCCCCAGCATTTT. The complete variable domain, with remaining parts taken from reference TRBV15 and TRBJ1-5, reads DAMVIQNPRYQVTQFGKPVTLSCSQTLNHNVMYWYQQKSSQAPKLLFHYYDKDFNNEADTPDNFQSRRPNTSFCFLDIRSPGLGDTAMYLCATSRDRRHGSNQPQHFGDGTRLSIL.

This chain connects TRBV6-6 to TRBJ2-1; 9 bases are shared with TRBD2. The CDR3 totals 15 residues. The ends lost 9 bases at V and 10 bases at J; junction bases unmatched: 16. Germline values: CDR1 MNHNY, CDR2 SVGAGI (reference sequence). DNA for the CDR3: TGTGCCAGTTGCTTTGGGACTAGCCCTATGGGGGAGCAGTTCTTC. Translated: CASCFGTSPMGEQFF.

The gene calls are TRBV6-2 or TRBV6-3 and TRBJ2-1; 7 nucleotides align to TRBD2. CDR1 MNHEY and CDR2 SVGEGT come from the germline V gene. The ends lost 0 bases at V and 4 bases at J; junction bases unmatched: 9. There are 17 residues in the CDR3. The CDR3 coding sequence is TGTGCCAGCAGTTACTCGAGGTGGAGCGGGGCGTACAATGAGCAGTTCTTC. It translates to CASSYSRWSGAYNEQFF.

The chain is built from TRBV29-1 and TRBJ2-1; D is possibly TRBD1 (5 bases). Germline assignment: CDR1 SQVTM and CDR2 ANQGSEA. This CDR3 region has 10 residues. The V end was cut by 1 base, the J end by 12 bases, with 7 bases between. For the CDR3, the DNA is TGCAGCGTTGAAGGGCAGGGGCAGTTCTTC. It yields the protein CSVEGQGQFF.

The CDR3 protein is CASSPYRYGYTF. Written as DNA, the CDR3 is TGTGCCAGCAGTCCCTACAGATATGGCTACACCTTC. This chain joins TRBV28 and TRBJ1-2, with D hard to call. Deletions cut 5 bases from V and 5 bases from J, with 9 bases between. This CDR3 is 12 amino acids long. Germline-derived CDR1 and CDR2 are MDHEN and SYDVKM.